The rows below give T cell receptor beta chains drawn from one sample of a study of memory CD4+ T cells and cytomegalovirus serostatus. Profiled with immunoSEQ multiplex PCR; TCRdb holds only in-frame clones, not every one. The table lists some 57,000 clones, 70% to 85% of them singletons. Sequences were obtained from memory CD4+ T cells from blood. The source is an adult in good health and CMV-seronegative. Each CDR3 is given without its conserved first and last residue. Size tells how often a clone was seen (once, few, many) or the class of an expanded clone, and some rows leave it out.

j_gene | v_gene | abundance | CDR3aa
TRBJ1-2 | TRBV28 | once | ASSLNQEGGYT
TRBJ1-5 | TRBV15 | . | ATDSGVHGQPQH
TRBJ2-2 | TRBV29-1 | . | SVDGRGTGELF
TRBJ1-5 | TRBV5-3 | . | ARSLSRTCPPSSNQPQH
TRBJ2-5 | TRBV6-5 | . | ASSYSGTGRGETQY
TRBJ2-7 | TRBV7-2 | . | ASSSSRVTEQY
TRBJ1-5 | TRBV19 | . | ASSIIPGGNNQPQH
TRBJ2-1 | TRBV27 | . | ASMMGRTSGSKYEQF
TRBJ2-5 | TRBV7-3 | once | ASSRGTGETQY
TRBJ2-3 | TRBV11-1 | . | ASSSDSHTDTQY
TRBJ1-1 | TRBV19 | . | ASSKGRGETEAF
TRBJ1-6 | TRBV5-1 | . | ASSLGANSPLH
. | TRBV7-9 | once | ASSKGGDQPQY
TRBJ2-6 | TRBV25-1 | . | ASGGVSGANVLT
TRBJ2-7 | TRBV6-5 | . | ASRAGTGVHEQY
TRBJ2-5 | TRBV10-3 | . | ATLPRQGGETQY
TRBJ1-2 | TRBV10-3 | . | ASSAPAYGYT
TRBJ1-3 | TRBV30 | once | AWGRGVNTIY
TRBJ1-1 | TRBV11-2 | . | ASSSPGQGGAF
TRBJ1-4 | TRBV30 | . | AWSVGGANEKLF